The rows below give T cell receptor beta chains drawn from one sample of a study of CD8+CD57+ T cells in acquired aplastic anemia. Each CDR3 protein is one row after TCRdb ran MiXCR on the reads. The sample contains some 180,000 distinct CDR3 sequences, 40% to 55% of which appear only once. Source material: sorted CD4+, CD8+, or CD8+CD57+ T cells (not recorded which) from PBMCs. These receptors came from a human donor in good health. The CDR3 runs from the conserved cysteine through the conserved F or W. D genes are given only for firm matches. Where a row states a size, it is once, few, many or the class of an expanded clone; other rows omit it.

d_gene,j_gene,abundance,v_gene,CDR3aa,CDR3nt
TRBD2,TRBJ2-3,-,TRBV20-1,CSARLAGDPTDTQYF,TGCAGTGCTAGACTAGCGGGGGATCCCACAGATACGCAGTATTTT
TRBD1,TRBJ1-3,few,TRBV6-1,CASSPIQTGGKRNTIYF,TGTGCCAGCAGTCCTATCCAGACAGGGGGCAAGCGAAACACCATATATTTT
-,TRBJ2-1,few,TRBV11-3,CASSPGGPVNEQFF,TGTGCCAGCAGCCCCGGAGGTCCTGTCAATGAGCAGTTCTTC
-,TRBJ1-1,-,TRBV10-1,CASSEEAMSTEAFF,TGCGCCAGCAGTGAAGAGGCGATGAGCACTGAAGCTTTCTTT
TRBD2,TRBJ2-3,many,TRBV11-2,CASSLDGGLRLAGDADTQYF,TGTGCCAGCAGCTTAGACGGCGGCCTCAGACTAGCGGGAGATGCAGATACGCAGTATTTT
-,TRBJ1-1,-,TRBV2,CASSVGAGNTEAFF,TGTGCCAGCAGTGTGGGGGCGGGGAACACTGAAGCTTTCTTT
-,TRBJ1-6,-,TRBV20-1,CSARDSGVHSPLHF,TGCAGTGCTAGAGATTCGGGTGTTCATTCACCCCTCCACTTT
TRBD2,TRBJ2-1,-,TRBV19,CASSIQVSGGVSSYNEQFF,TGTGCCAGTAGTATTCAGGTTAGCGGGGGAGTTAGCTCCTACAATGAGCAGTTCTTC
-,TRBJ1-6,many,TRBV19,CASRAGHSPLHF,TGTGCCAGTAGAGCCGGGCATTCACCCCTCCACTTT
-,TRBJ1-5,once,TRBV5-1,CASSLSGDQPQHF,TGCGCTAGCAGCTTGTCTGGAGATCAGCCCCAGCATTTT
-,TRBJ1-2,few,TRBV2,CASRDSPNYGYTF,TGTGCCAGCAGGGACAGCCCTAACTATGGCTACACCTTC
TRBD2,TRBJ2-3,-,TRBV15,CATSALAGVTDTQYF,TGTGCCACCAGCGCCCTAGCGGGAGTGACAGATACGCAGTATTTT
TRBD2,TRBJ2-7,many,TRBV24-1,CATSEGLAGESSYEQYF,TGTGCCACCAGTGAGGGACTAGCGGGTGAGAGCTCCTACGAGCAGTACTTC
-,TRBJ2-7,-,TRBV2,CASGGGYEQYF,TGTGCCAGCGGGGGAGGCTACGAGCAGTACTTC
-,TRBJ1-2,many,TRBV29-1,CSVALRGMAYGYTF,TGCAGCGTTGCTCTTCGGGGGATGGCCTATGGCTACACCTTC
-,TRBJ2-3,-,TRBV7-8,CASSDATRSYF,TGTGCCAGCAGCGATGCGACGAGGTCGTATTTT
TRBD2,TRBJ2-2,once,TRBV25-1,CASSAAGTSHGELFF,TGTGCCAGCAGTGCTGCCGGGACTAGCCACGGGGAGCTGTTTTTT
TRBD1,TRBJ1-2,-,TRBV29-1,CSVETGGDYGYTF,TGCAGCGTCGAGACAGGGGGGGACTATGGCTACACCTTC